These 4 T cell receptor beta chains were all obtained from the same sample, sequenced in a study of control samples from healthy donors and cancer patients. Profiled with immunoSEQ multiplex PCR; TCRdb holds only in-frame clones, not every one. The sample has some 110,000 clones; 85% to 90% are singletons. Specimen: PBMCs. The receptors derive from a woman aged 45-65 years with colorectal cancer.

CDR3 DNA sequence: TGTGCCTGGACGGACAGGGGAAGTGAAAAACTGTTTTTT. As protein: CAWTDRGSEKLFF. The chain is built from TRBV30 and TRBJ1-4; 9 bases fit TRBD1. J was trimmed by 7 bases and V by 4 bases; bases with no gene match: 4. From germline, CDR1 is GTSNPN and CDR2 SVGIG (reference sequence). The CDR3 totals 13 residues.

The chain couples TRBV2 to TRBJ1-2; the D gene is possibly TRBD1 (5 bases). This CDR3 contains 14 residues. Between the trimmed V and J ends, which lost 9 bases and 3 bases, there was a span of 17 bases. The germline V gene has CDR1 SNHLY and CDR2 FYNNEI. The CDR3 DNA is TGTGCCAGTACACCGGGACGGACCTACTATGGCTACACCTTC. Amino acids: CASTPGRTYYGYTF.

The V and J genes are TRBV6-5 and TRBJ2-7, with 12 bases fitting TRBD1. This CDR3 has 14 amino acids. The ends lost 7 bases at V and 2 bases at J; junction bases unmatched: 3. Germline lookup yields CDR1 MNHEY and CDR2 SVGAGI. Written as DNA, the CDR3 is TGTGCCAGCATTCGGGACAGGGGGCCCTACGAGCAGTACTTC. This gives the protein CASIRDRGPYEQYF.

The sample holds one count of this clone. The rearrangement joins TRBV6-1 to TRBJ2-3; no clear D. Germline V gene sequence: CDR1 MNHNS, CDR2 SASEGT. This CDR3 contains 15 residues. Trimming removed 2 bases from V and 2 bases from J, with 11 bases in between. CDR3 in DNA: TGTGCCAGCAGTGAAAACGCGGCAAACACAGATACGCAGTATTTT. This translates into CASSENAANTDTQYF.